A single sample is the source of the 23 T cell receptor beta chains below, sequenced in a study of shared clonotypes between healthy human individuals. Sequencing used immunoSEQ multiplex PCR; TCRdb keeps in-frame clones, though not all of them. This table has about 2.5 million clones, less than 95% appearing once. Material: naive CD4+ T cells from PBMCs. Subset in this sample: CD45RA+ positively selected. These receptors all come from a man younger than 35 in good health. Some clones in this sample may be carry-over from other donors' samples.

The chain carries TRBV5-1 and TRBJ1-5; D is perhaps TRBD1 (6 bases). The CDR3 is 14 residues long. In germline, CDR1 is SGHRS, CDR2 YFSETQ. V lost 3 bases to trimming and J lost 9 bases, with 16 bases between them. The chain's CDR3 is CASSSEGGQVPQHF. Here the CDR3 DNA reads TGCGCCAGCAGCTCGGAGGGGGGGCAGGTGCCCCAGCATTTT.

The rearrangement uses TRBV7-2 and TRBJ2-3, with TRBD2 matching 11 bases. Per the germline V gene, CDR1 is SGHTA and CDR2 is FQGNSA. The CDR3 has 15 amino acids. The V segment lost 8 bases and the J segment 3 bases; nucleotides outside the gene matches: 7. The CDR3 DNA follows: TGTGCCAGCGCCCTACTAGCGGGAGTTACAGATACGCAGTATTTT. Amino acids: CASALLAGVTDTQYF.

This rearrangement joins TRBV29-1 to TRBJ2-5; unclear D gene. The CDR3 covers 12 residues. Germline V gene lookup returns CDR1 SQVTM and CDR2 ANQGSEA. Trimming shortened V by 7 bases and J by 4 bases, and 13 bases separated the two germline ends. The CDR3 sequence is CSASSGLETQYF. The CDR3 DNA follows: TGCAGCGCCTCAAGTGGGTTAGAGACCCAGTACTTC.

This chain joins TRBV7-8 and TRBJ2-7, with 10 bases fitting TRBD1. Germline V gene lookup returns CDR1 SGHVS and CDR2 FQNEAQ. The CDR3 has 15 amino acids. J lost 2 bases, V lost 5 bases, and 6 bases had no gene match. CDR3 bases: TGTGCCAGCAGCGTCGGGACAGGGGATACCTACGAGCAGTACTTC. As protein: CASSVGTGDTYEQYF.

This clone was seen a single time. The chain employs TRBV7-2 and TRBJ2-5; D may be TRBD1 (6 bases). V gave up 7 bases and J gave up 5 bases, with 17 bases separating them. The CDR3 has 14 amino acids. CDR1 and CDR2 from the germline V gene are SGHTA and FQGNSA. The CDR3 region has the DNA TGTGCCAGCACCCTAGGACAGCCCTTGGAGACCCAGTACTTC. Translated, it gives CASTLGQPLETQYF. Full variable domain (outside the CDR3, taken from reference TRBV7-2 and TRBJ2-5): GAGVSQSPSNKVTEKGKDVELRCDPISGHTALYWYRQSLGQGLEFLIYFQGNSAPDKSGLPSDRFSAERTGGSVSTLTIQRTQQEDSAVYLCASTLGQPLETQYFGPGTRLLVL.

This chain joins TRBV6-1 and TRBJ2-1; 9 bases fit TRBD2. The CDR3 consists of 14 residues. Germline assignment: CDR1 MNHNS and CDR2 SASEGT. Trimming at V came to 6 bases and at J to 6 bases, leaving 6 bases not matched to a gene. The CDR3 protein is CASRKGLATNEQFF. The CDR3 DNA reads TGTGCCAGCAGGAAAGGACTAGCGACCAATGAGCAGTTCTTC.

The V gene is TRBV5-1, the J gene TRBJ2-2, with TRBD1 matching over 9 bases. CDR3 length: 17 amino acids. Germline lookup yields CDR1 SGHRS and CDR2 YFSETQ. V shed 3 bases, J shed 7 bases, and the junction held 13 bases outside the gene matches. The CDR3 spells CASSSFGTGIISGELFF. The CDR3 DNA reads TGCGCCAGCAGCTCGTTCGGGACAGGGATCATTAGCGGGGAGCTGTTTTTT.

The CDR3 DNA is TGTGCCATCAGTGAGGTAGCGGGGACCTACGAGCAGTACTTC. Translation: CAISEVAGTYEQYF. This chain joins TRBV10-3 and TRBJ2-7; 8 bases align to TRBD2. V lost 2 bases to trimming and J lost 2 bases; unmatched junction nucleotides: 2. CDR1 and CDR2 (germline): ENHRY, SYGVKD. The CDR3 is 14 amino acids.

V usage is TRBV29-1 and J usage is TRBJ2-1; no definite D call. The germline V gene encodes CDR1 SQVTM and CDR2 ANQGSEA. The V end was cut by 3 bases, the J end by 7 bases, with 16 bases between. CDR3 size: 14 residues. In DNA, the CDR3 is TGCAGCGTTGATTTCCGGCTCGCGGAAAATGAGCAGTTCTTC. This gives the protein CSVDFRLAENEQFF.

V usage is TRBV5-4 and J usage is TRBJ1-5; no reliable D call. This CDR3 is 12 amino acids long. The germline V gene encodes CDR1 SGHNT and CDR2 YYREEE (reference sequence). Trimming shortened V by 3 bases and J by 6 bases, and 7 bases separated the two germline ends. The CDR3 sequence is CASSSPGQPQHF. CDR3 coding DNA: TGTGCCAGCAGCTCCCCTGGTCAGCCCCAGCATTTT.

The rearrangement joins TRBV6-6 to TRBJ2-7; D not certain. Germline values: CDR1 MNHNY, CDR2 SVGAGI (reference sequence). Trimming cost V 0 bases and J 0 bases, with 9 bases left between them. This CDR3 has 15 residues. The CDR3 coding sequence is TGTGCCAGCAGTTACTCGCCCCTGAGCTCCTACGAGCAGTACTTC. Translation gives CASSYSPLSSYEQYF.

The sample holds one count of this clone. This sample also contains other DNA sequences that code for the same CDR3. The chain employs TRBV28 and TRBJ1-2; weak D call: TRBD1 (5 bases). The CDR3 runs 14 residues. Trimming removed 5 bases from V and 2 bases from J, with 12 bases in between. Germline loops: CDR1 MDHEN, CDR2 SYDVKM. The CDR3 loop is CASSLGGINYGYTF. As DNA, the CDR3 is TGTGCCAGCAGTCTCGGGGGGATAAACTATGGCTACACCTTC.

In regard to this clone: In the same sample, other DNA sequences code for this CDR3. The chain has TRBV5-4 and TRBJ2-5, with a weak D call TRBD1 (5 bases). V lost 2 bases and J lost 2, with 7 bases in between. Germline-derived CDR1 and CDR2 are SGHNT and YYREEE (reference sequence). The CDR3 contains 13 residues. CDR3 in DNA: TGTGCCAGCAGCTTCACAGGACAAGAGACCCAGTACTTC. This translates into CASSFTGQETQYF.

The gene calls are TRBV10-3 and TRBJ1-5; the D gene is possibly TRBD1 (6 bases). Per the germline V gene, CDR1 is ENHRY and CDR2 is SYGVKD. V lost 3 bases and J lost 4, with 10 bases in between. The CDR3 has 14 residues. CDR3 region: CAISEYRENQPQHF. The CDR3 DNA is TGTGCCATCAGTGAATACAGGGAGAATCAGCCCCAGCATTTT.

The V and J genes are TRBV5-4 and TRBJ2-1, with D perhaps being TRBD1 or TRBD2 (5 bases each). The V gene lost 6 bases and the J gene lost 7 bases, with 17 bases spanning the gap. The V gene's germline CDR1 is SGHNT and CDR2 YYREEE (reference sequence). This CDR3 has 14 amino acids. CDR3 sequence (DNA): TGTGCCAGCACTTTGGGGGTCTCTTGGAATGAGCAGTTCTTC. This codes for CASTLGVSWNEQFF.

The V gene is TRBV18, the J gene TRBJ2-7; 9 bases are shared with TRBD1. Trimming took 0 bases from V and 6 from J; bases not matched to a gene: 3. The CDR3 consists of 14 residues. The germline gives CDR1 KGHSH, CDR2 LQKENI. CDR3 residues: CASSPPGQGLEQYF. CDR3 in DNA: TGTGCCAGCTCACCACCGGGACAGGGACTCGAGCAGTACTTC. Combining the CDR3 with reference TRBV18 and TRBJ2-7 gives the whole variable domain NAGVMQNPRHLVRRRGQEARLRCSPMKGHSHVYWYRQLPEEGLKFMVYLQKENIIDESGMPKERFSAEFPKEGPSILRIQQVVRGDSAAYFCASSPPGQGLEQYFGPGTRLTVT.

This rearrangement joins TRBV5-8 to TRBJ2-7, with D unresolved. This CDR3 spans 12 amino acids. The germline V and J ends were trimmed by 6 bases and 1 base, with 8 bases remaining between them. Germline V gene lookup returns CDR1 SGHTS and CDR2 YDEGEE. The CDR3 region has the DNA TGTGCCAGCACTCTCCCGTCCTACGAGCAGTACTTC. Translation gives CASTLPSYEQYF.

This chain joins TRBV29-1 and TRBJ2-3; 8 bases map to TRBD2. CDR3 size: 16 residues. In germline, CDR1 is SQVTM, CDR2 ANQGSEA. V gave up 4 bases and J gave up 8 bases; unmatched junction bases: 17. CDR3 DNA sequence: TGCAGCGTTGGAATCCCAGGGCGGGAGGCGGCTGGTACGCAGTATTTT. Encoded protein: CSVGIPGREAAGTQYF.

This clone was seen once. The rearrangement uses TRBV6-1 and TRBJ2-5; D possibly matches TRBD1 or TRBD2 (6 bases each). CDR3 length: 13 residues. V lost 7 bases and J lost 4, with 13 bases in between. The germline gives CDR1 MNHNS, CDR2 SASEGT. The CDR3 nucleotides read TGTGCCAGCAAAAGGGGGGCCCCAGAGACCCAGTACTTC. This translates into CASKRGAPETQYF.

The J gene is TRBJ2-5, the V gene TRBV4-3; no reliable D call. The J call may be in error: the DNA end matches TRBJ2-7 better. The CDR3 covers 15 residues. CDR1 is LGHNA and CDR2 is YSLEER in the germline V gene. CDR3 residues: CASSQAASGTYEQYF. CDR3 coding DNA: TGCGCCAGCAGCCAAGCAGCGTCTGGCACCTACGAGCAGTACTTC.

The V and J genes are TRBV30 and TRBJ2-3, with TRBD2 identical over 8 bases. CDR3 length: 14 residues. Germline assignment: CDR1 GTSNPN and CDR2 SVGIG (reference sequence). V lost 3 bases to trimming and J lost 0 bases; unmatched junction nucleotides: 2. The CDR3 bases are TGTGCCTGGAGGCGGGGGGCCAGCACAGATACGCAGTATTTT. Translated, it gives CAWRRGASTDTQYF.

CDR3 sequence (DNA): TGTGCCAGCAGCTTATCGGCAGCCCTAAGAAACACCATATATTTT. It encodes CASSLSAALRNTIYF. V and J are TRBV7-8 and TRBJ1-3; no clear D gene. The CDR3 is 15 amino acids. CDR1 and CDR2 from the germline V gene are SGHVS and FQNEAQ. The V end was cut by 2 bases, the J end by 5 bases, with 13 bases between. The whole variable domain, remainder taken from reference TRBV7-8 and TRBJ1-3, is GAGVSQSPRYKVAKRGQDVALRCDPISGHVSLFWYQQALGQGPEFLTYFQNEAQLDKSGLPSDRFFAERPEGSVSTLKIQRTQQEDSAVYLCASSLSAALRNTIYFGEGSWLTVV.

The chain combines TRBV5-1 with TRBJ2-7, with TRBD2 matching 9 bases. The CDR3 is made up of 15 amino acids. Unmatched junction bases numbered 6, after V lost 2 bases and J lost 3 bases. Germline values: CDR1 SGHRS, CDR2 YFSETQ. The CDR3 protein is CASSFPAGGFYEQYF. CDR3 in DNA: TGCGCCAGCAGCTTCCCAGCGGGAGGATTCTACGAGCAGTACTTC.